This T cell receptor (beta chain) is from a study of cytomegalovirus exposure and HLA in healthy donors. On the study more broadly: A previous analysis identified 100 million or so unique TCR beta sequences derived from about 180 million T cells.

General observations from the study: Later analysis identified several of the most significant clusters that appeared linked to common viral pathogens. In a later analysis, DRB1 alleles had the most associated TCRs; HLA-C alleles the fewest. In a later analysis, CMV-associated beta chains were mostly HLA-associated, it appeared.

This clone showed up just a few times. Its target is not known. Vbeta (60) and Jbeta (13) primers were used in the PCR. Measured with immunoSEQ multiplex PCR; TCRdb has only the in-frame clones, and not every one. The sample carries tens of thousands of clones, more than 55% recorded once. Germline assignment: CDR1 MNHNY and CDR2 SVGAGI (reference sequence). The CDR3 has 15 residues. The V end was cut by 5 bases, the J end by 5 bases, with 15 bases between. The chain carries TRBV6-6 and TRBJ1-4; D might be TRBD1 (5 bases). Sequenced input: PBMCs. This clonotype was sampled from a woman between 45 and 60 years old in good health and CMV-seropositive. This chain's CDR3 is CASSTHTPGNEKLFF. The CDR3 DNA follows: TGTGCCAGCAGTACACACACTCCAGGGAATGAAAAACTGTTTTTT.